This TCR beta chain was sequenced during a study of blood T cell repertoires in COVID-19. The overall study: Nucleic acid was either cDNA or gDNA, and it came from T cells, B-cell-depleted T cells, or PBMCs.

V lost 4 bases and J lost 6; bases outside the gene matches: 11. CDR3 length: 15 residues. CDR1 SGHNT and CDR2 YYREEE come from the germline V gene (reference sequence). The method was immunoSEQ multiplex PCR; TCRdb's version includes in-frame clones alone and lacks a portion of them. The table has about 300,000 clones, over 85% seen once. This clone was detected once. The study assigned cohorts using participant-reported clinical history. Sequencing was done on a sample of PBMCs or T cells enriched from blood (not recorded which). The V call is TRBV5-4, the J call TRBJ1-2; 8 positions agree with TRBD1. The TCR was taken from a woman between 45 and 65 years old who had been exposed to COVID-19. This chain's CDR3 is CASSPRQGTANGYTF. The CDR3 DNA sequence: TGTGCCAGCAGCCCCCGACAGGGGACAGCAAATGGCTACACCTTC.